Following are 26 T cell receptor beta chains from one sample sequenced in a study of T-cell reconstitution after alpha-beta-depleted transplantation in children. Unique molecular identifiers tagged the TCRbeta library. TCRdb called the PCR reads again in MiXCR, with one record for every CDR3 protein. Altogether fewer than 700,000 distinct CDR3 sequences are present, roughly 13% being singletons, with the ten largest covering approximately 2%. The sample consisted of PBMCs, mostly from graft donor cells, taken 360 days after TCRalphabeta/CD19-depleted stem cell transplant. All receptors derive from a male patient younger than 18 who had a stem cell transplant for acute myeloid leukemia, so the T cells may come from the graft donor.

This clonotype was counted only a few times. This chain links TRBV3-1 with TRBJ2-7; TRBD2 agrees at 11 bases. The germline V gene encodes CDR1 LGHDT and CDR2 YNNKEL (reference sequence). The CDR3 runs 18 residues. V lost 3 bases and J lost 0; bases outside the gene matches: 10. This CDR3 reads CASSHRRLAGYPSYEQYF. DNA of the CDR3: TGTGCCAGCAGCCATAGGAGACTAGCGGGATACCCCTCCTACGAGCAGTACTTC.

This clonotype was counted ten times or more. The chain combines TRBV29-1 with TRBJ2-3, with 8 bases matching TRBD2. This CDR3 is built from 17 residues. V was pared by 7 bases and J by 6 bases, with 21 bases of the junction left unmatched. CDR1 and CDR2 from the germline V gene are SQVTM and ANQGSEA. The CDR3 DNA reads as TGCAGCGCGACCATTACTAGCGGTTCACACCTGGGGGATACGCAGTATTTT. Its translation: CSATITSGSHLGDTQYF.

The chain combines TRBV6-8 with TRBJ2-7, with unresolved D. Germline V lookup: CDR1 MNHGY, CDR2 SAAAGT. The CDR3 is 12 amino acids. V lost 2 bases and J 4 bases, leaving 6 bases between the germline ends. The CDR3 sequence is CASSYNPYEQYF. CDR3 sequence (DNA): TGTGCCAGCAGTTACAATCCTTACGAGCAGTACTTC.

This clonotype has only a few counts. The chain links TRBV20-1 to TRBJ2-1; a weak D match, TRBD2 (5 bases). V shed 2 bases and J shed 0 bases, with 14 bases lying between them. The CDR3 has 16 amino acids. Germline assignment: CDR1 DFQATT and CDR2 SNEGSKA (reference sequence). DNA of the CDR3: TGCAGTGCTAGAAAACTTCCGGGATCCTCCTACAATGAGCAGTTCTTC. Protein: CSARKLPGSSYNEQFF.

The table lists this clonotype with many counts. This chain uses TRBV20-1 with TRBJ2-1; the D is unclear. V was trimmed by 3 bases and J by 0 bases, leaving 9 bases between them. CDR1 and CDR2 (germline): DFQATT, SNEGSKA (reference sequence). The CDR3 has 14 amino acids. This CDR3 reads CSASGRTSYNEQFF. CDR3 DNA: TGCAGTGCTAGCGGCAGGACCTCCTACAATGAGCAGTTCTTC.

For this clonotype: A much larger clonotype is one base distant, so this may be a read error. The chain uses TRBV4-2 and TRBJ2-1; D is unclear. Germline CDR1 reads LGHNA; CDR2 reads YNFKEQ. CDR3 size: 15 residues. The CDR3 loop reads CASSQEALQRNVQFF. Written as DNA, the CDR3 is TGTGCCAGCAGCCAAGAGGCCCTTCAACGCAATGTGCAGTTCTTC.

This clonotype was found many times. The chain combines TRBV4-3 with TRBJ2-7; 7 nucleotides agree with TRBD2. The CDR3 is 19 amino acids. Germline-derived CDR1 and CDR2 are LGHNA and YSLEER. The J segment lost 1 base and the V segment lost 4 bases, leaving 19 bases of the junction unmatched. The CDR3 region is CASSPWGGAGPGGSYEQYF. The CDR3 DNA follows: TGCGCCAGCAGCCCATGGGGAGGAGCGGGACCAGGAGGGTCCTACGAGCAGTACTTC.

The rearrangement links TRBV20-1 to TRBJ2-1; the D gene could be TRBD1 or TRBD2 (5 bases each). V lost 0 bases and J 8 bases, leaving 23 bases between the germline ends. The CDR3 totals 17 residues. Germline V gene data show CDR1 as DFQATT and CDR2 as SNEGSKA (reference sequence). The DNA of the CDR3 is TGCAGTGCTAGAGATCCCATCGGGGCCTTAGTTCGGGATGAGCAGTTCTTC. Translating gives CSARDPIGALVRDEQFF.

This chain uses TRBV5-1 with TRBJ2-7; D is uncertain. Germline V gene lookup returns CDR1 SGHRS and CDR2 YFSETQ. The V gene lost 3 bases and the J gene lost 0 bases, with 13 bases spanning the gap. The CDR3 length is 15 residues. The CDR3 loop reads CASSSQARPSYEQYF. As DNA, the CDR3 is TGCGCCAGCAGCTCCCAGGCACGACCCTCCTACGAGCAGTACTTC.

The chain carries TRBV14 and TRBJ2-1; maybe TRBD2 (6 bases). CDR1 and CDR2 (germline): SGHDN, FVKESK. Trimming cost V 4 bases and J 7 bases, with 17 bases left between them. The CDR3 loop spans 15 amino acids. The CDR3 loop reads CASSPTSPRRNEQFF. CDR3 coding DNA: TGTGCCAGCAGCCCCACTAGCCCCCGTCGGAATGAGCAGTTCTTC.

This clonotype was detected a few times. The CDR3, as DNA: TGTGCCAGCAGCCAAGATTTAGGGAGCTCCTACAATGAGCAGTTCTTC. This encodes CASSQDLGSSYNEQFF. This sequence joins TRBV3-1 and TRBJ2-1; a weak D match, TRBD2 (5 bases). The V gene's germline CDR1 is LGHDT and CDR2 YNNKEL (reference sequence). The CDR3 has 16 residues. Trimming pared 0 bases from V and 0 bases from J, leaving 9 bases between.

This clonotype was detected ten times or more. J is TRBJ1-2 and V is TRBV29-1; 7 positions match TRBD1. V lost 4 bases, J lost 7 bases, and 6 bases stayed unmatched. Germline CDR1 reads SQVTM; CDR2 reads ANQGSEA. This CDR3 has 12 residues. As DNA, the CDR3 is TGCAGCGTTGGCAGGGGGTCCTTTGGCTACACCTTC. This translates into CSVGRGSFGYTF.

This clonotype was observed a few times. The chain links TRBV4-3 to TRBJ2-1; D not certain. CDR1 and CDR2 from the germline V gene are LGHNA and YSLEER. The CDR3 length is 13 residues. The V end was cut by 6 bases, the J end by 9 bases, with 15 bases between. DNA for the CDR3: TGCGCCAGCAGTTGGGTGCAGCCCGGTGAGCAGTTCTTC. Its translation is CASSWVQPGEQFF.

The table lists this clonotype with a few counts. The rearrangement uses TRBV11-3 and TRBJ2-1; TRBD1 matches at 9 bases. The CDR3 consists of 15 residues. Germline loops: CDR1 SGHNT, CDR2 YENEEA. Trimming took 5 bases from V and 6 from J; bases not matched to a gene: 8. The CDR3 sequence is CASSQSRDRVNEQFF. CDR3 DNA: TGTGCCAGCAGCCAGTCCCGGGACAGGGTCAATGAGCAGTTCTTC.

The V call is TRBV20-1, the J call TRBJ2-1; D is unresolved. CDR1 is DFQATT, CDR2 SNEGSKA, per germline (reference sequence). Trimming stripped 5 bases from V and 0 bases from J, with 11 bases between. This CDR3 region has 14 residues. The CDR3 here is CSALGLSSYNEQFF. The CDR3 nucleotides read TGCAGTGCTTTAGGGTTGAGCTCCTACAATGAGCAGTTCTTC.

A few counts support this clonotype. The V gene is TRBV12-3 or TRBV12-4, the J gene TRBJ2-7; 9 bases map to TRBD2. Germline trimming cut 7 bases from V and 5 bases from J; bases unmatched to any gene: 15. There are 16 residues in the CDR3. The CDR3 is CASMGVRTSDDHEQYF. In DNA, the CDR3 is TGTGCCAGCATGGGAGTGAGGACTAGCGACGACCACGAGCAGTACTTC.

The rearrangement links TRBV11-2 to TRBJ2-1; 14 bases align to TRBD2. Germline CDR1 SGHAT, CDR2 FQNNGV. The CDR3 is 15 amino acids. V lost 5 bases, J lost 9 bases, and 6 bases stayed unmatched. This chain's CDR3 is CASSTPGLAGVEQFF. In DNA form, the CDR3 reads TGTGCCAGCAGCACTCCGGGACTAGCGGGAGTTGAGCAGTTCTTC.

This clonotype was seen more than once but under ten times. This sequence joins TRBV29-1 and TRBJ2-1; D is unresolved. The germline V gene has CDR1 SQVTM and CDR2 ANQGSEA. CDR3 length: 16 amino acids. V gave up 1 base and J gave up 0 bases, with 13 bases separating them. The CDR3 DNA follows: TGCAGCGTTGAAGGTTTGCAGAAGAGCTCCTACAATGAGCAGTTCTTC. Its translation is CSVEGLQKSSYNEQFF.

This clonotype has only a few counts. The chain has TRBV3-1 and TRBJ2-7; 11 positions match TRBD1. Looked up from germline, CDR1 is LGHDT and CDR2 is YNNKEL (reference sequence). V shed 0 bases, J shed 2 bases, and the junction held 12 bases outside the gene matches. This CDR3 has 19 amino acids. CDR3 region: CASSQEKIGQGADAYEQYF. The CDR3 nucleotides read TGTGCCAGCAGCCAAGAGAAAATAGGACAGGGGGCGGACGCCTACGAGCAGTACTTC.

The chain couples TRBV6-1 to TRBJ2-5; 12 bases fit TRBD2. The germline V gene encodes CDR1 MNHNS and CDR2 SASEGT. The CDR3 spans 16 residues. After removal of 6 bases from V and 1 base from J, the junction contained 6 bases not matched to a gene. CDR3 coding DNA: TGTGCCAGCAGAAGACTAGCGGGAGTACGCCAAGAGACCCAGTACTTC. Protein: CASRRLAGVRQETQYF.

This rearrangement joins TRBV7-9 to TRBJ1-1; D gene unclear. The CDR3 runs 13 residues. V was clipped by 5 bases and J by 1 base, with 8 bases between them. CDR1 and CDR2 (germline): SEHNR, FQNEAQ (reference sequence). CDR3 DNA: TGTGCCAGCAGCCTACCGGGGAACACTGAAGCTTTCTTT. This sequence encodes CASSLPGNTEAFF.

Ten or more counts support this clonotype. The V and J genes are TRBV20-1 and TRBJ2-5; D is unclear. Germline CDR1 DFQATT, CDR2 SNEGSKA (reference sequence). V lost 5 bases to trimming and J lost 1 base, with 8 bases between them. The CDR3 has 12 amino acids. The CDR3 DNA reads TGCAGTGCTCTTAAGCTCCAAGAGACCCAGTACTTC. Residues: CSALKLQETQYF.

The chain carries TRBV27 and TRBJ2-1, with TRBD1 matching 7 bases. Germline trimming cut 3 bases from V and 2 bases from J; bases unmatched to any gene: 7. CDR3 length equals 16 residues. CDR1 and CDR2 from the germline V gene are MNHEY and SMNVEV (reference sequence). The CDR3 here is CASSFSGQRTYNEQFF. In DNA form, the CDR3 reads TGTGCCAGCAGTTTCTCGGGACAGCGGACCTACAATGAGCAGTTCTTC.

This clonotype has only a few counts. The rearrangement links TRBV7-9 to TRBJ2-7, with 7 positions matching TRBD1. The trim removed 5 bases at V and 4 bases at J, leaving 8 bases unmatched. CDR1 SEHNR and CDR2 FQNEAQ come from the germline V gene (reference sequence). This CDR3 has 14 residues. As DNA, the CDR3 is TGTGCCAGCAGCCCGAAGGGGGCTGCGTACGAGCAGTACTTC. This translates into CASSPKGAAYEQYF.

The DNA for the CDR3 is TGTGCCAGCAGCCAAGATGGGGTCACAGATACGCAGTATTTT. Amino acids: CASSQDGVTDTQYF. This chain connects TRBV4-2 to TRBJ2-3; the D is unclear. Germline CDR1 reads LGHNA; CDR2 reads YNFKEQ. V was trimmed by 0 bases and J by 2 bases, leaving 6 bases between them. The CDR3 is made up of 14 amino acids.

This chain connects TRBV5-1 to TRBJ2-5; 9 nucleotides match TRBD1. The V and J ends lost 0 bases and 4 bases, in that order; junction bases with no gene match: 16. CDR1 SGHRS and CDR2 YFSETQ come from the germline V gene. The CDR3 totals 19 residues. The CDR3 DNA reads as TGCGCCAGCAGCTTGGAGGCAATTCTCCGGGACAGGGCTAGAGAGACCCAGTACTTC. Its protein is CASSLEAILRDRARETQYF. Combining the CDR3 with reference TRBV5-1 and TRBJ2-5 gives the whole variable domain KAGVTQTPRYLIKTRGQQVTLSCSPISGHRSVSWYQQTPGQGLQFLFEYFSETQRNKGNFPGRFSGRQFSNSRSEMNVSTLELGDSALYLCASSLEAILRDRARETQYFGPGTRLLVL.